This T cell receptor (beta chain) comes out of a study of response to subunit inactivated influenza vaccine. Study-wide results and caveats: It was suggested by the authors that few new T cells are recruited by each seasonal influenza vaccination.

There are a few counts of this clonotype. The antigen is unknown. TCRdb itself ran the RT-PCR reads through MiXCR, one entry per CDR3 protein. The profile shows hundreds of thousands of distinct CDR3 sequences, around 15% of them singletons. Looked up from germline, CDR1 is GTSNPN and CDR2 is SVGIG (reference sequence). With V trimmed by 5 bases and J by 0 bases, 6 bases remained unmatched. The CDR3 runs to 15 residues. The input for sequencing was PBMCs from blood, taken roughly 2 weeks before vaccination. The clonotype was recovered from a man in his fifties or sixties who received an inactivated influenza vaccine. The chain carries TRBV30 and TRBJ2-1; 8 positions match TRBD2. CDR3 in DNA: TGTGCCTGGGAGAAAGGGACTAGCTCCTACAATGAGCAGTTCTTC. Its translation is CAWEKGTSSYNEQFF. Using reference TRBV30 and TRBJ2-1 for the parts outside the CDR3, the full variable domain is SQTIHQWPATLVQPVGSPLSLECTVEGTSNPNLYWYRQAAGRGLQLLFYSVGIGQISSEVPQNLSASRPQDRQFILSSKKLLLSDSGFYLCAWEKGTSSYNEQFFGPGTRLTVL.